The clone carrying this T cell receptor beta chain came up many times. Its antigen is currently unknown. This sample was included in a study of early T cells in non-severe SARS-CoV-2 infection. Study at large: Chains were unpaired, as sequencing was done on bulk RNA from unsorted whole blood.

Germline assignment: CDR1 DFQATT and CDR2 SNEGSKA (reference sequence). Trimming took off 0 bases at V and 7 bases at J, with 16 bases between the two ends. The length of the CDR3 is 15 residues. Study outcomes and limitations: There was a bias toward anti-spike CD8 responses in VDJdb matching, which missed private and CD4 specificities.

Individual cDNA molecules were tagged with unique molecular identifiers. Each CDR3 protein gets one entry after TCRdb re-called the 5' RACE reads with MiXCR. The sample lists some 40,000 distinct CDR3 sequences, about 8% occurring once. This clonotype was obtained from an adult who was a healthcare worker with PCR-confirmed SARS-CoV-2 infection or an uninfected control (not recorded which). The chain couples TRBV20-1 to TRBJ2-1; D possibly uses TRBD1 or TRBD2 (6 bases each). The sequencing here drew on whole blood, taken at baseline. The CDR3 loop reads CSARERGAGWNEQFF. As DNA, the CDR3 is TGCAGTGCTAGAGAGAGGGGGGCGGGCTGGAATGAGCAGTTCTTC.